This passage covers 20 T cell receptor beta chains from one sample sequenced in a study of blood T cell repertoires in COVID-19. Libraries were prepared by immunoSEQ multiplex PCR; TCRdb keeps only in-frame clonotypes and omits some of them. The sample consists of 300,000 to 400,000 clones, 65% to 85% of them appearing once. The sequencing sample was made of peripheral blood. The receptor source for this set is a man aged 25-45 years with active or convalescent COVID-19.

This clone was found many times. This sequence joins TRBV7-9 and TRBJ1-2; 8 nucleotides line up with TRBD1. The CDR3 consists of 17 residues. Germline CDR1 SEHNR, CDR2 FQNEAQ (reference sequence). Trimming at V came to 2 bases and at J to 1 base, leaving 9 bases not matched to a gene. The CDR3 spells CASSLWTGTWSNYGYTF. As DNA, the CDR3 is TGTGCCAGCAGCTTATGGACAGGGACATGGAGTAACTATGGCTACACCTTC.

The rearrangement uses TRBV5-1 and TRBJ1-2, with D possibly being TRBD1 (6 bases). The V and J ends lost 0 bases and 2 bases respectively, with 17 bases between them. Per germline, CDR1 SGHRS and CDR2 YFSETQ. The CDR3 totals 17 residues. The CDR3 loop reads CASSLAGGTTGNYGYTF. The DNA of the CDR3 is TGCGCCAGCAGCTTGGCGGGGGGGACGACAGGCAACTATGGCTACACCTTC.

This chain uses TRBV19 with TRBJ2-7; TRBD1 agrees at 7 bases. V shed 5 bases, J shed 3 bases, and the junction held 7 bases outside the gene matches. Germline CDR1 reads LNHDA; CDR2 reads SQIVND (reference sequence). The length of the CDR3 is 14 residues. CDR3 protein: CASSPQGSSYEQYF. The CDR3 DNA reads TGTGCCAGTAGTCCACAGGGGAGCAGCTACGAGCAGTACTTC.

The gene calls are TRBV4-3 and TRBJ1-5; unclear D gene. Per germline, CDR1 LGHNA and CDR2 YSLEER. The CDR3 sequence is 18 residues long. Trimming left V 0 bases short and J 1 base short, with 16 bases between. The CDR3 nucleotides are TGCGCCAGCAGCCAAGAGGGAAGCAGGCGACTAAGCAATCAGCCCCAGCATTTT. Translated: CASSQEGSRRLSNQPQHF.

The chain joins TRBV15 to TRBJ1-3; TRBD1 matches 7 bases. Losses at the gene ends were 3 bases for V and 4 bases for J; bases not matched to a gene: 6. From germline, CDR1 is LNHNV and CDR2 YYDKDF (reference sequence). The CDR3 extends over 15 amino acids. DNA for the CDR3: TGTGCCACCAGCAGGCTCACAGGGGACGGAAACACCATATATTTT. The encoded protein is CATSRLTGDGNTIYF.

The chain employs TRBV6-6 and TRBJ2-3; no clear D gene. This CDR3 has 12 amino acids. Trimming took off 8 bases at V and 1 base at J, with 7 bases between the two ends. Germline V CDR1 and CDR2: MNHNY, SVGAGI (reference sequence). This chain's CDR3 is CASREGTDTQYF. DNA of the CDR3: TGTGCCAGCCGAGAAGGCACAGATACGCAGTATTTT.

The V gene is TRBV25-1, the J gene TRBJ2-7, with 9 positions matching TRBD1. The length of the CDR3 is 15 residues. CDR1 is MGHDK, CDR2 SYGVNS, per germline. Trimming took 1 base from V and 3 from J; bases not matched to a gene: 4. CDR3 bases: TGTGCCAGCAGTGAATGGAGGGGACAGGGCTACGAGCAGTACTTC. Translating it yields CASSEWRGQGYEQYF.

The chain joins TRBV2 to TRBJ1-4; D call uncertain. Trimming left V 5 bases short and J 5 bases short, with 18 bases between. Germline loops: CDR1 SNHLY, CDR2 FYNNEI. The CDR3 has 16 residues. The CDR3 here is CASSLSQVVSNEKLFF. In DNA form, the CDR3 reads TGTGCCAGCAGTCTGAGCCAGGTGGTCTCGAATGAAAAACTGTTTTTT.

This clone appeared once. The chain links TRBV30 to TRBJ1-5, with D hard to call. Trimming removed 3 bases from V and 4 bases from J, with 13 bases in between. CDR1 and CDR2 from the germline V gene are GTSNPN and SVGIG (reference sequence). The CDR3 extends over 14 amino acids. The CDR3 region has the DNA TGTGCCTGGAGCCGCGGACTGATTAATCAGCCCCAGCATTTT. Translated: CAWSRGLINQPQHF. Combining the CDR3 with reference TRBV30 and TRBJ1-5 gives the whole variable domain SQTIHQWPATLVQPVGSPLSLECTVEGTSNPNLYWYRQAAGRGLQLLFYSVGIGQISSEVPQNLSASRPQDRQFILSSKKLLLSDSGFYLCAWSRGLINQPQHFGDGTRLSIL.

V gene TRBV30 combines with J gene TRBJ2-1, with 7 bases fitting TRBD2. The V gene end was trimmed by 3 bases and the J gene end by 2 bases; junction bases not matched to a gene: 7. This CDR3 is 15 amino acids long. CDR1 and CDR2 (germline): GTSNPN, SVGIG (reference sequence). The CDR3 coding sequence is TGTGCCTGGAGGCCAGGGACTATCCCCTACAATGAGCAGTTCTTC. Amino acid sequence: CAWRPGTIPYNEQFF.

This chain joins TRBV4-1 and TRBJ2-3; the match to TRBD2 covers 11 bases. Per germline, CDR1 MGHRA and CDR2 YSYEKL. V gave up 0 bases and J gave up 2 bases; unmatched junction bases: 7. CDR3 length equals 18 residues. CDR3 DNA sequence: TGCGCCAGCAGCCAAGATTTGCTAGCGGGAGGCTACACAGATACGCAGTATTTT. Translating it yields CASSQDLLAGGYTDTQYF.

The rearrangement joins TRBV28 to TRBJ2-7, with D unresolved. V lost 8 bases and J 3 bases, leaving 17 bases between the germline ends. This CDR3 contains 14 residues. Germline loops: CDR1 MDHEN, CDR2 SYDVKM. The CDR3 protein is CASGFPRWSYEQYF. CDR3 nucleotides: TGTGCCAGCGGGTTCCCCCGCTGGAGCTACGAGCAGTACTTC.

The V and J genes are TRBV19 and TRBJ1-4, with D tentatively TRBD1 (6 bases). The CDR3 consists of 15 residues. The V and J ends lost 5 bases and 4 bases respectively, with 14 bases between them. Germline CDR1 LNHDA, CDR2 SQIVND (reference sequence). CDR3 amino acids: CASSPTDSYNEKLFF. The CDR3 DNA follows: TGTGCCAGTAGTCCGACGGACAGCTATAATGAAAAACTGTTTTTT.

The CDR3 DNA reads as TGTGCCAGCAGTCACGGGACAGGGGGCGGCTACACCTTC. Its translation: CASSHGTGGGYTF. The genes are TRBV6-2 or TRBV6-3 and TRBJ1-2, with 12 bases identical to TRBD1. CDR1 and CDR2 from the germline V gene are MNHEY and SVGEGT. After removal of 5 bases from V and 8 bases from J, the junction contained 3 bases not matched to a gene. The CDR3 length is 13 residues.

V gene TRBV5-1 combines with J gene TRBJ2-7; 9 positions agree with TRBD2. CDR3 length equals 17 residues. CDR1 is SGHRS and CDR2 is YFSETQ in the germline V gene. The junction had 7 bases not matched to a gene; V was cut back by 0 bases and J by 0 bases. In DNA, the CDR3 is TGCGCCAGCAGCTTGGTCCGGAGCGGGGGGAGCTCCTACGAGCAGTACTTC. Protein sequence: CASSLVRSGGSSYEQYF. Drawing the rest from reference TRBV5-1 and TRBJ2-7, the complete variable domain is KAGVTQTPRYLIKTRGQQVTLSCSPISGHRSVSWYQQTPGQGLQFLFEYFSETQRNKGNFPGRFSGRQFSNSRSEMNVSTLELGDSALYLCASSLVRSGGSSYEQYFGPGTRLTVT.

The chain carries TRBV6-5 and TRBJ2-2, with 9 bases identical to TRBD1. The V gene end was trimmed by 6 bases and the J gene end by 5 bases; junction bases not matched to a gene: 4. This CDR3 spans 14 amino acids. The V gene's germline CDR1 is MNHEY and CDR2 SVGAGI. CDR3 region: CASRSGTGTGELFF. CDR3 in DNA: TGTGCCAGCAGGTCCGGGACAGGGACCGGGGAGCTGTTTTTT.

This clone was detected only once. V gene TRBV5-1 combines with J gene TRBJ1-3; the D is unclear. The CDR3 is 15 residues long. The V end was cut by 0 bases, the J end by 2 bases, with 9 bases between. Germline lookup yields CDR1 SGHRS and CDR2 YFSETQ. Written as DNA, the CDR3 is TGCGCCAGCAGCTTGGACGGGTTTGCTGGAAACACCATATATTTT. Translation gives CASSLDGFAGNTIYF.

This clone was observed once. The chain combines TRBV29-1 with TRBJ2-4; 8 positions agree with TRBD1. This CDR3 contains 14 residues. Trimming at V came to 6 bases and at J to 3 bases, leaving 7 bases not matched to a gene. Looked up from germline, CDR1 is SQVTM and CDR2 is ANQGSEA. The CDR3 sequence: CSVRTGNHKNIQYF. CDR3 DNA: TGCAGCGTGAGGACAGGGAACCACAAAAACATTCAGTACTTC.

This chain joins TRBV3-1 (or the pseudogene TRBV3-2) and TRBJ1-4; a weak D match, TRBD1 (5 bases). CDR3 size: 16 residues. Trimming stripped 4 bases from V and 4 bases from J, with 16 bases between. Germline-derived CDR1 and CDR2 are LGHDT and YNNKEL (reference sequence). The CDR3 DNA sequence: TGTGCCAGCAGCCGCCGGGGGATACACCATAATGAAAAACTGTTTTTT. Its translation: CASSRRGIHHNEKLFF.

A single count supports this clone. The chain couples TRBV7-8 to TRBJ2-3; TRBD2 matches 7 bases. This CDR3 contains 20 residues. Germline V gives CDR1 SGHVS, CDR2 FQNEAQ. V gave up 2 bases and J gave up 4 bases; unmatched junction bases: 21. This CDR3 is CASSLPIGWGLAAIADTQYF. DNA for the CDR3: TGTGCCAGCAGCTTACCCATCGGGTGGGGCCTAGCGGCTATAGCAGATACGCAGTATTTT.